This T cell receptor (beta chain) was observed in a study of blood T cells in healthy people across ages. Whole-study context: Template switching retrieved approximately one barcoded beta molecule for each two T cells.

There are 14 residues in the CDR3. The germline CDR1 and CDR2 sequences are MNHNY and SVGAGI (reference sequence). With 9 bases clipped from V and 6 bases from J, the junction kept 13 bases outside the gene matches. The table lists this clonotype with a few counts. Antigen: not known. Study results and limitations: When set beside aged donors, long-lived donors presented more naive CD4+ cells and higher diversity.

Alongside a J-beta primer mix, a sample-barcoded 5' primer served in a second PCR lasting about 6 to 11 cycles. In TCRdb, the 5' RACE reads were re-called with MiXCR into one record per CDR3 protein. The sample comprises around 1.7 million distinct CDR3 sequences, over 25% of which are singletons, and less than 9.5% rests with the top ten. The sample comprised blood. The receptor was derived from a woman in her twenties or thirties in good health. The chain links TRBV6-6 to TRBJ2-5, with TRBD1 matching 7 bases. CDR3 bases: TGTGCCAGTTACTCGAAGCAGGGGGAGAAGACCCAGTACTTC. Translation gives CASYSKQGEKTQYF.